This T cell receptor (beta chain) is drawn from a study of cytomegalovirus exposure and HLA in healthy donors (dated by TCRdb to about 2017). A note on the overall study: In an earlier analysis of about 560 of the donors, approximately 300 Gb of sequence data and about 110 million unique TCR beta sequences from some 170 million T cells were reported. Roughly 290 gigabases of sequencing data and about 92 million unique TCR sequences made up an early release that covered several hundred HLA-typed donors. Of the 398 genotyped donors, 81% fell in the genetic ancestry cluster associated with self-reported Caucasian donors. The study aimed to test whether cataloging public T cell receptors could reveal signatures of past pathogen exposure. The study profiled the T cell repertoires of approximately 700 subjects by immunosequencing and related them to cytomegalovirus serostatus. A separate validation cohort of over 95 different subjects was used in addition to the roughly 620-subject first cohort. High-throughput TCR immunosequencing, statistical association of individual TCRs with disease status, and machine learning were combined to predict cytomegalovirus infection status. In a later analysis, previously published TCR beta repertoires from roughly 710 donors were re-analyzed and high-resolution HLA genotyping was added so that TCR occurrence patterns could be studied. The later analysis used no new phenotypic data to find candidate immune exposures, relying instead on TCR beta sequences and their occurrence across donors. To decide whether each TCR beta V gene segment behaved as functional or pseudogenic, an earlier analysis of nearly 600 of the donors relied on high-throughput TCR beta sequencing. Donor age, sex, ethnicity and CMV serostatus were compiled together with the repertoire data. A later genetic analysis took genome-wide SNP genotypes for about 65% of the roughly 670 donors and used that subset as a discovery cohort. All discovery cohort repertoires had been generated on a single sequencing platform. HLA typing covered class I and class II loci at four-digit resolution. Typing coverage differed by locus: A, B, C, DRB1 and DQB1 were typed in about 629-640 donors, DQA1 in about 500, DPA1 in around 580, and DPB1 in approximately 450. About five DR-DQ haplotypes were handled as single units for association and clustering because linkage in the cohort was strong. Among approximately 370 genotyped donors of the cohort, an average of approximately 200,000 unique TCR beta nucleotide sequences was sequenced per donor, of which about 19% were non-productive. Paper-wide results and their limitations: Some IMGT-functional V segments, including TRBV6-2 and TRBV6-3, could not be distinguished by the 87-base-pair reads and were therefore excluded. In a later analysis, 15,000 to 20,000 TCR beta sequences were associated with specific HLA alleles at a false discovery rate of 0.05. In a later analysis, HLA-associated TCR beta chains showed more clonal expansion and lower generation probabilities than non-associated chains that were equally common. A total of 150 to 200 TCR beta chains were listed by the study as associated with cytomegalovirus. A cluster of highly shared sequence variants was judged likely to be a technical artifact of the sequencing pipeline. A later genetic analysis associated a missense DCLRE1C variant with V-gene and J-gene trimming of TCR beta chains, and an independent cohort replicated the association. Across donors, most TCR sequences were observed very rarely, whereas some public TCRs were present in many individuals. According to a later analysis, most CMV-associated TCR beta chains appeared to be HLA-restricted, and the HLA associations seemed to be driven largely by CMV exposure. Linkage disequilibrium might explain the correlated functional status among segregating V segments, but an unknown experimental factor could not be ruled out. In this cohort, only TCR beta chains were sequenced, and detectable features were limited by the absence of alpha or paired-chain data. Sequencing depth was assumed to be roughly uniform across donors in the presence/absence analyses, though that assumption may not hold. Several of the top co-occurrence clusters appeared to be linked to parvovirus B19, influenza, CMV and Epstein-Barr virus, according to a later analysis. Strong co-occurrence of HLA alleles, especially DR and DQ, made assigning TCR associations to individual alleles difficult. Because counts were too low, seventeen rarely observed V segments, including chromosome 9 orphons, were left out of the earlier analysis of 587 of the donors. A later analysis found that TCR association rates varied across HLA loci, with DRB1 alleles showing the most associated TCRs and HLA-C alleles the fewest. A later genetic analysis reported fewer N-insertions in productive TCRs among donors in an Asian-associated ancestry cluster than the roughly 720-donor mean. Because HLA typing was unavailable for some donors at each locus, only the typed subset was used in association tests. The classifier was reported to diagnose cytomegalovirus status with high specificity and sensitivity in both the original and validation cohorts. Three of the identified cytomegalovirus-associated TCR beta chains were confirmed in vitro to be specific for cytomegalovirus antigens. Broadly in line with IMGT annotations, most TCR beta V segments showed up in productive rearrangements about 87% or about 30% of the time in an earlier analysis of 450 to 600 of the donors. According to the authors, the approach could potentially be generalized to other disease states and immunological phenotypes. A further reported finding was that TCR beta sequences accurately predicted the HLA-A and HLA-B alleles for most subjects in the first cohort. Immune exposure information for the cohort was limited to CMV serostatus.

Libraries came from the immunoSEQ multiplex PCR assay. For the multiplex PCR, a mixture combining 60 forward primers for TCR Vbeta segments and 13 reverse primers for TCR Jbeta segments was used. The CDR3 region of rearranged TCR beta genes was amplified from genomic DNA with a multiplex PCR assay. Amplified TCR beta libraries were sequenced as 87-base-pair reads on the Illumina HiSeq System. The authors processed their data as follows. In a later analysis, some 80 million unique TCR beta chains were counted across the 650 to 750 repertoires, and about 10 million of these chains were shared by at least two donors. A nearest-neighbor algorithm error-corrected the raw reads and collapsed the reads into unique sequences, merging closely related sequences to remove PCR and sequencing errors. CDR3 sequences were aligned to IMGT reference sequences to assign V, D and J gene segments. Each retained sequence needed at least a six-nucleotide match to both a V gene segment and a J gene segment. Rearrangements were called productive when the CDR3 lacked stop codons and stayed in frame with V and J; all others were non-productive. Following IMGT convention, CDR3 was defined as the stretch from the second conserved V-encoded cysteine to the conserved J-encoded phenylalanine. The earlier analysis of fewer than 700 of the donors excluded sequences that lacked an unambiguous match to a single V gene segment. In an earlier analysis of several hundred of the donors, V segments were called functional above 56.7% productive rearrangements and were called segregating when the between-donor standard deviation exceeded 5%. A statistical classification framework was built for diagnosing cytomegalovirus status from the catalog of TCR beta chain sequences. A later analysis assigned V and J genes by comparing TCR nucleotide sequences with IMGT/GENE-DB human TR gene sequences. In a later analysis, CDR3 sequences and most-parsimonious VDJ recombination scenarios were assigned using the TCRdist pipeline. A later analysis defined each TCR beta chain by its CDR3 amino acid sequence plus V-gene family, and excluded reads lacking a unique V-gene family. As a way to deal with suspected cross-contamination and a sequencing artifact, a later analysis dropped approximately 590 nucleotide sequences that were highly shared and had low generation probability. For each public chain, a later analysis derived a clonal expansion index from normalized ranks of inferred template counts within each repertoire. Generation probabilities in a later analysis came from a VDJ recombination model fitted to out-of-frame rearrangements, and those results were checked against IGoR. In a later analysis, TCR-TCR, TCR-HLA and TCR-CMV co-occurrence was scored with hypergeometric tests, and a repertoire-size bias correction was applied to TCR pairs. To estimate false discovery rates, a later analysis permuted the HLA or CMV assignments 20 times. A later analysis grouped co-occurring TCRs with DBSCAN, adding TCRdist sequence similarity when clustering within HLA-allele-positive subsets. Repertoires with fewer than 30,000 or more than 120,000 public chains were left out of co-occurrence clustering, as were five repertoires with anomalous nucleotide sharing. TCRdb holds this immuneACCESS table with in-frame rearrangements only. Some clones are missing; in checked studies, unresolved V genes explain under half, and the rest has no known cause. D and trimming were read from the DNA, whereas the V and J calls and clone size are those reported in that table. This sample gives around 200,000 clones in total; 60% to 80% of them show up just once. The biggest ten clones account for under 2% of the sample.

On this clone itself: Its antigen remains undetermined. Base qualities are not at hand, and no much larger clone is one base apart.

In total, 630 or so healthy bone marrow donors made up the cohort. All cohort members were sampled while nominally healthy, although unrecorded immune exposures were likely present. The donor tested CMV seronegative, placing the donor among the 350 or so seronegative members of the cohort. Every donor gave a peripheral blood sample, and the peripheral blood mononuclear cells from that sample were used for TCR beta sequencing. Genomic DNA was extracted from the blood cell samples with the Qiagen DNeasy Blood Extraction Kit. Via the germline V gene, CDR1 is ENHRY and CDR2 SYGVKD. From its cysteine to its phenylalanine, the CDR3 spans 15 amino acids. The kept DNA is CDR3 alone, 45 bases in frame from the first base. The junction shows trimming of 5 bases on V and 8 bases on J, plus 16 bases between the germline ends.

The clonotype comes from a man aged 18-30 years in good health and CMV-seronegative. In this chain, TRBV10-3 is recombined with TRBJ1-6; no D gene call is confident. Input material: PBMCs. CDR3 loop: CAISNTGIPDSPLHF. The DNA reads TGTGCCATCAGTAACACCGGGATACCAGATTCACCCCTCCACTTT.